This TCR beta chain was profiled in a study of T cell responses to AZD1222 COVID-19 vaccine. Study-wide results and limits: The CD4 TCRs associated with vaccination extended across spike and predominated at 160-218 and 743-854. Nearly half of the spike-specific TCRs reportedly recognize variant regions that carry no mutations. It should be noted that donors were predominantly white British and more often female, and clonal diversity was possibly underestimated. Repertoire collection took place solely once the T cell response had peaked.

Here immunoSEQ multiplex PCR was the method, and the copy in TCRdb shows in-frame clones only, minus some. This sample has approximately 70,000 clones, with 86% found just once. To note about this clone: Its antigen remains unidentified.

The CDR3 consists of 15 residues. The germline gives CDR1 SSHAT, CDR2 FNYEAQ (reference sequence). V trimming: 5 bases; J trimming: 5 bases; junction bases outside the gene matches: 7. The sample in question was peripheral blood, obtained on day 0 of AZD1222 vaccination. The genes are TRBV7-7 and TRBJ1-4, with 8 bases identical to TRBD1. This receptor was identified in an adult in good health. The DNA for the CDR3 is TGTGCCAGCAGCCTAACAGGGGGAACCAATGAAAAACTGTTTTTT. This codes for CASSLTGGTNEKLFF.